The 29 T cell receptor beta chains in this list originate from one sample, sequenced in a study of T cell repertoires in cytomegalovirus infection. Which antigens these TCRs recognize remains unknown. MiXCR, applied by TCRdb to the reads, yields one record per CDR3 protein. The table shows roughly 310,000 distinct CDR3 sequences, with almost 30% occurring only once. The specimen was cultured PBMCs, collected from culture after CMV antigen stimulation. These receptors came from a human donor in good health (CMV status not recorded). Some clones in this sample may be carry-over from other donors' samples.

The rearrangement uses TRBV7-3 and TRBJ2-1; TRBD2 agrees at 9 bases. Germline V gene data show CDR1 as SGHTA and CDR2 as FQGTGA. Trimming took 5 bases from V and 3 from J; bases not matched to a gene: 5. The CDR3 consists of 15 residues. This chain's CDR3 is CASSPSGGLYNEQFF. The CDR3 region has the DNA TGTGCCAGCAGCCCCAGCGGGGGGCTCTACAATGAGCAGTTCTTC. Full variable domain (rest looked up from reference TRBV7-3 and TRBJ2-1): GAGVSQTPSNKVTEKGKYVELRCDPISGHTALYWYRQSLGQGPEFLIYFQGTGAADDSGLPNDRFFAVRPEGSVSTLKIQRTERGDSAVYLCASSPSGGLYNEQFFGPGTRLTVL.

This clonotype was observed a handful of times. V is TRBV5-8 and J is TRBJ1-2; TRBD1 matches 7 bases. The CDR3 length is 16 residues. The germline CDR1 and CDR2 sequences are SGHTS and YDEGEE. V lost 4 bases to trimming and J lost 2 bases; unmatched junction nucleotides: 11. The CDR3 bases are TGTGCCAGCAGCCAATGGACAGGATTAATGAACTATGGCTACACCTTC. Its translation is CASSQWTGLMNYGYTF.

The chain carries TRBV12-3 or TRBV12-4 and TRBJ2-2; D gene unclear. The CDR3 length is 13 residues. Deletions cut 1 base from V and 5 bases from J, with 5 bases between. As DNA, the CDR3 is TGTGCCAGCAGTTTAGTCAGGACCGGGGAGCTGTTTTTT. Protein: CASSLVRTGELFF.

The rearrangement links TRBV7-2 to TRBJ1-4; no clear D gene. Trimming took 1 base from V and 7 from J, leaving 10 bases between them. The CDR3 is 14 residues long. Germline CDR1 SGHTA, CDR2 FQGNSA. CDR3 residues: CASSLVNLGEKLFF. In nucleotides, the CDR3 is TGTGCCAGCAGCTTAGTAAACCTTGGTGAAAAACTGTTTTTT.

This clonotype was seen at least ten times. The V and J genes are TRBV7-8 and TRBJ2-7, with TRBD2 as a possible D gene (5 bases). Trimming left V 4 bases short and J 6 bases short, with 16 bases between. Germline-derived CDR1 and CDR2 are SGHVS and FQNEAQ. The CDR3 loop spans 14 amino acids. CDR3 region: CASSSPVREAEQYF. The CDR3 DNA reads as TGTGCCAGCAGCTCTCCCGTGAGGGAAGCCGAGCAGTACTTC.

This clonotype appeared a few times. The chain links TRBV7-6 to TRBJ1-5, with D hard to call. CDR1 SGHVS and CDR2 FNYEAQ come from the germline V gene. Trimming stripped 4 bases from V and 5 bases from J, with 9 bases between. The CDR3 spans 13 residues. The CDR3 loop reads CASSSSLDQPQHF. The CDR3 region has the DNA TGTGCCAGCAGCTCGAGCTTAGATCAGCCCCAGCATTTT.

This clonotype was counted a few times. The chain recombines TRBV11-2 with TRBJ2-1; the D gene could be TRBD1 or TRBD2 (5 bases each). The CDR3 is made up of 15 amino acids. Germline CDR1 SGHAT, CDR2 FQNNGV. V dropped 10 bases and J dropped 7 bases, with 23 bases sitting between them. The CDR3 is CATGRASLPWNEQFF. As DNA, the CDR3 is TGTGCCACCGGCAGGGCTAGCCTTCCTTGGAATGAGCAGTTCTTC.

CDR3 nucleotide sequence: TGTGCCAGCAGTTGGCTCTTCAGAAGCTACGAGCAGTACTTC. Encoded protein: CASSWLFRSYEQYF. The rearrangement joins TRBV12-3 or TRBV12-4 to TRBJ2-7; D gene unclear. The V gene lost 4 bases and the J gene lost 3 bases, with 13 bases spanning the gap. The CDR3 runs to 14 residues.

This sequence joins TRBV28 and TRBJ1-6; 8 bases map to TRBD1. The CDR3 is 18 amino acids. The V gene's germline CDR1 is MDHEN and CDR2 SYDVKM. J was trimmed by 0 bases and V by 5 bases; bases with no gene match: 9. The CDR3 coding sequence is TGTGCCAGCAGTCCGACTACAGGGGGGAGCTCCTATAATTCACCCCTCCACTTT. Protein sequence: CASSPTTGGSSYNSPLHF. Full variable domain (remainder filled in from reference TRBV28 and TRBJ1-6): DVKVTQSSRYLVKRTGEKVFLECVQDMDHENMFWYRQDPGLGLRLIYFSYDVKMKEKGDIPEGYSVSREKKERFSLILESASTNQTSMYLCASSPTTGGSSYNSPLHFGNGTRLTVT.

The J gene is TRBJ2-1, the V gene TRBV28; 7 nucleotides agree with TRBD2. Germline-derived CDR1 and CDR2 are MDHEN and SYDVKM. V was pared by 5 bases and J by 4 bases, with 5 bases of the junction left unmatched. The CDR3 extends over 14 amino acids. The CDR3 nucleotides read TGTGCCAGCAGTCGTAGCGGGCTATACAATGAGCAGTTCTTC. Encoded protein: CASSRSGLYNEQFF.

The rearrangement uses TRBV7-7 and TRBJ2-5, with D unresolved. This CDR3 region has 14 residues. Germline-derived CDR1 and CDR2 are SSHAT and FNYEAQ (reference sequence). Deletions cut 5 bases from V and 0 bases from J, with 10 bases between. The CDR3 DNA follows: TGTGCCAGCAGCCTCAGTAGAAACCAAGAGACCCAGTACTTC. Its protein is CASSLSRNQETQYF. The full variable domain, its missing parts supplied by reference TRBV7-7 and TRBJ2-5, is GAGVSQSPRYKVTKRGQDVTLRCDPISSHATLYWYQQALGQGPEFLTYFNYEAQPDKSGLPSDRFSAERPEGSISTLTIQRTEQRDSAMYRCASSLSRNQETQYFGPGTRLLVL.

The gene calls are TRBV20-1 and TRBJ2-3; 13 nucleotides match TRBD2. V was pared by 6 bases and J by 0 bases, with 3 bases of the junction left unmatched. The length of the CDR3 is 15 residues. Germline CDR1 reads DFQATT; CDR2 reads SNEGSKA (reference sequence). CDR3 residues: CSAGTSGTSTDTQYF. The DNA of the CDR3 is TGCAGTGCCGGGACTAGCGGGACTAGCACAGATACGCAGTATTTT.

This clonotype was seen a handful of times. For the CDR3, the DNA is TGTGCCAGCAGTTTATATCCCGGGATACAGGGTCGAGGGGCCTACGAGCAGTACTTC. This sequence encodes CASSLYPGIQGRGAYEQYF. This chain connects TRBV12-3 or TRBV12-4 to TRBJ2-7, with a possible D match to TRBD1 (6 bases). The CDR3 loop spans 19 amino acids. V was clipped by 2 bases and J by 2 bases, with 25 bases between them.

The chain combines TRBV20-1 with TRBJ2-2; tentatively, D is TRBD2 (5 bases). This CDR3 contains 14 residues. Germline V lookup: CDR1 DFQATT, CDR2 SNEGSKA (reference sequence). V was trimmed by 6 bases and J by 0 bases, leaving 11 bases between them. In nucleotides, the CDR3 is TGCAGTGCCCCCCGGGGTTCGAACACCGGGGAGCTGTTTTTT. It translates to CSAPRGSNTGELFF.

The rearrangement uses TRBV5-6 and TRBJ2-2; D remains ambiguous. Germline CDR1 is SGHDT and CDR2 is YYEEEE. CDR3 length equals 12 residues. V dropped 0 bases and J dropped 8 bases, with 5 bases sitting between them. In nucleotides, the CDR3 is TGTGCCAGCAGCTTGGGTGGAGGGGAGCTGTTTTTT. Translated: CASSLGGGELFF.

In this sample, this clonotype turned up a few times. The genes are TRBV5-4 and TRBJ1-3; D unresolved. V was pared by 0 bases and J by 0 bases, with 13 bases between. The germline V gene has CDR1 SGHNT and CDR2 YYREEE (reference sequence). The CDR3 covers 17 residues. CDR3 DNA sequence: TGTGCCAGCAGCTTGGAAGCGAGTACCATCTCTGGAAACACCATATATTTT. It encodes CASSLEASTISGNTIYF.

This sequence joins TRBV19 and TRBJ1-1, with 7 bases fitting TRBD1. Germline CDR1 and CDR2: LNHDA and SQIVND (reference sequence). Trimming at V came to 5 bases and at J to 2 bases, leaving 8 bases not matched to a gene. The CDR3 consists of 15 residues. DNA of the CDR3: TGTGCCAGTAGTTCAGGGGGGATAAGAAACACTGAAGCTTTCTTT. It yields the protein CASSSGGIRNTEAFF.

In its sample, this clonotype was seen once. The CDR3 region is CASSYSEGGVGGGTQYF. CDR3 bases: TGTGCCAGCAGTTACTCGGAGGGAGGCGTCGGGGGGGGTACGCAGTATTTT. V and J are TRBV6-8 and TRBJ2-3, with 8 positions matching TRBD2. Germline V gives CDR1 MNHGY, CDR2 SAAAGT. CDR3 size: 17 residues. V gave up 0 bases and J gave up 8 bases; unmatched junction bases: 13.

V is TRBV6-1 and J is TRBJ2-7; TRBD2 matches at 9 bases. Looked up from germline, CDR1 is MNHNS and CDR2 is SASEGT. The CDR3 loop spans 16 amino acids. The V and J ends lost 4 bases and 9 bases, in that order; junction bases with no gene match: 16. In DNA, the CDR3 is TGTGCCAGCAGTGCCCGGAGTAGCGGGAGTTCAGTCGGGCAGTACTTC. Translated, it gives CASSARSSGSSVGQYF.

In this sample, this clonotype turned up many times. The CDR3 loop reads CASSLGLNSPLHF. The CDR3 DNA follows: TGTGCCAGCAGCTTAGGCCTTAATTCACCCCTCCACTTT. The gene calls are TRBV7-2 and TRBJ1-6; D not resolved. The germline CDR1 and CDR2 sequences are SGHTA and FQGNSA. V was cut by 1 base and J by 6 bases, with 4 bases left in between. CDR3 length: 13 residues. Full variable domain (remainder filled in from reference TRBV7-2 and TRBJ1-6): GAGVSQSPSNKVTEKGKDVELRCDPISGHTALYWYRQSLGQGLEFLIYFQGNSAPDKSGLPSDRFSAERTGGSVSTLTIQRTQQEDSAVYLCASSLGLNSPLHFGNGTRLTVT.

The sample holds a few counts of this clonotype. This chain uses TRBV6-6 with TRBJ1-4; D might be TRBD1 (6 bases). The CDR3 totals 15 residues. Germline V lookup: CDR1 MNHNY, CDR2 SVGAGI (reference sequence). Trimming shortened V by 2 bases and J by 2 bases, and 9 bases separated the two germline ends. The CDR3 DNA reads TGTGCCAGCAGTTACGGGAGGGGGACTAATGAAAAACTGTTTTTT. Protein sequence: CASSYGRGTNEKLFF.

This clonotype was counted between two and nine times. The J gene is TRBJ2-3, the V gene TRBV2; D possibly corresponds to TRBD1 (5 bases). The germline V gene has CDR1 SNHLY and CDR2 FYNNEI. The CDR3 is 13 residues long. V was clipped by 6 bases and J by 5 bases, with 12 bases between them. The CDR3 DNA reads TGTGCCAGCAGCGAGGACACTAAAGATACGCAGTATTTT. This translates into CASSEDTKDTQYF. The full variable domain, completed using reference TRBV2 and TRBJ2-3, is EPEVTQTPSHQVTQMGQEVILRCVPISNHLYFYWYRQILGQKVEFLVSFYNNEISEKSEIFDDQFSVERPDGSNFTLKIRSTKLEDSAMYFCASSEDTKDTQYFGPGTRLTVL.

The rearrangement links TRBV7-2 to TRBJ2-2, with TRBD2 matching 7 bases. V trimming: 4 bases; J trimming: 5 bases; junction bases outside the gene matches: 4. From germline, CDR1 is SGHTA and CDR2 FQGNSA. This CDR3 contains 14 residues. For the CDR3, the DNA is TGTGCCAGCAGCTCGGACGGGGGGACCGGGGAGCTGTTTTTT. Amino acids: CASSSDGGTGELFF.

The CDR3 DNA is TGTGCCAGCAGAGGGGACTCATACTACGAGCAGTACTTC. It encodes CASRGDSYYEQYF. The chain has TRBV28 and TRBJ2-7; possible D gene TRBD2, 6 bases. This CDR3 has 13 residues. Trimming took off 6 bases at V and 3 bases at J, with 12 bases between the two ends. Germline CDR1 reads MDHEN; CDR2 reads SYDVKM.

V usage is TRBV11-3 and J usage is TRBJ2-3; no firm D call. The CDR3 has 15 amino acids. CDR1 SGHNT and CDR2 YENEEA come from the germline V gene. The V end was cut by 0 bases, the J end by 0 bases, with 7 bases between. The CDR3 region is CASSLDGSSTDTQYF. As DNA, the CDR3 is TGTGCCAGCAGCTTAGACGGGTCCAGCACAGATACGCAGTATTTT.

The chain links TRBV27 to TRBJ2-1; D is perhaps TRBD1 or TRBD2 (6 bases each). Per germline, CDR1 MNHEY and CDR2 SMNVEV (reference sequence). There are 12 residues in the CDR3. Trimming took 4 bases from V and 8 from J, leaving 9 bases between them. This CDR3 reads CASSSGAYEQFF. The DNA for the CDR3 is TGTGCCAGCAGTTCGGGGGCATATGAGCAGTTCTTC.

This clonotype appeared a few times. The CDR3 reads CASSELRDHNEAFF. CDR3 bases: TGTGCCAGTAGTGAACTCCGGGACCACAATGAAGCTTTCTTT. The rearrangement links TRBV19 to TRBJ1-1, with TRBD1 as a possible D gene (5 bases). Germline V gene sequence: CDR1 LNHDA, CDR2 SQIVND (reference sequence). The V end was cut by 5 bases, the J end by 7 bases, with 17 bases between. The CDR3 length is 14 residues.

This clonotype was observed a handful of times. The chain joins TRBV29-1 to TRBJ2-3; 8 bases agree with TRBD1. Germline V CDR1 and CDR2: SQVTM, ANQGSEA. This CDR3 has 14 residues. Trimming cost V 8 bases and J 4 bases; bases outside gene matches: 11. The CDR3 nucleotides are TGCAGCACCCGGACAGGGTCAGCTCCAGATACGCAGTATTTT. Amino acid sequence: CSTRTGSAPDTQYF.

This chain uses TRBV2 with TRBJ1-4, with no clear D. Germline assignment: CDR1 SNHLY and CDR2 FYNNEI. CDR3 length equals 15 residues. Trimming left V 1 base short and J 5 bases short, with 11 bases between. The CDR3 spells CASSEGPGLNEKLFF. In nucleotides, the CDR3 is TGTGCCAGCAGTGAAGGTCCAGGCCTCAATGAAAAACTGTTTTTT.